A single sample gave rise to the 13 T cell receptor beta chains below, sequenced in a study of cytotoxic CD8 clonotypes in ibrutinib-treated CLL (dated by TCRdb to the early 2020s). Library creation used the immunoSEQ multiplex PCR assay. TCRdb provides this immuneACCESS table in a form limited to in-frame rearrangements. Some clones are lacking; in checked studies, under half of them reflect an unresolved V gene, and why the rest are absent is not known. In all, the sample holds roughly 180,000 clones, and over 60% of those were seen once. The top ten clones comprise around 15% of the sample. According to the study, the label for this sample's time point signals: approximately 2 years on ibrutinib. Source: PBMCs, taken after 24 months of ibrutinib treatment. The receptor set was obtained from a human donor with chronic lymphocytic leukemia.

This rearrangement joins TRBV9 to TRBJ2-5; D may correspond to TRBD1 or TRBD2 (5 bases each). This CDR3 is 13 amino acids long. With 3 bases removed from V and 2 bases from J, the gap between germline ends came to 8 bases. Germline V gene data show CDR1 as SGDLS and CDR2 as YYNGEE. CDR3 sequence (DNA): TGTGCCAGCAGCGCGGGACCTCAAGAGACCCAGTACTTC. This translates into CASSAGPQETQYF. The variable domain in full, completed from reference TRBV9 and TRBJ2-5, reads DSGVTQTPKHLITATGQRVTLRCSPRSGDLSVYWYQQSLDQGLQFLIQYYNGEERAKGNILERFSAQQFPDLHSELNLSSLELGDSALYFCASSAGPQETQYFGPGTRLLVL.

This sequence joins TRBV7-2 and TRBJ2-3; TRBD2 aligns across 7 bases. The CDR3 is made up of 18 amino acids. The germline V gene has CDR1 SGHTA and CDR2 FQGNSA. The J segment lost 2 bases and the V segment lost 0 bases, leaving 11 bases of the junction unmatched. CDR3 protein: CASSLAVLLADYTDTQYF. The CDR3 DNA follows: TGTGCCAGCAGCTTAGCAGTTCTCCTAGCGGACTACACAGATACGCAGTATTTT.

This clone was seen a handful of times. The chain couples TRBV19 to TRBJ2-7; 9 positions agree with TRBD2. CDR1 and CDR2 (germline): LNHDA, SQIVND (reference sequence). V lost 4 bases and J lost 4; bases outside the gene matches: 11. CDR3 size: 16 residues. The CDR3 DNA reads as TGTGCCAGTAGTACTCGATATAGCGGGAGTCCGTACGAGCAGTACTTC. Its protein product is CASSTRYSGSPYEQYF.

This chain connects TRBV2 to TRBJ2-3; D is possibly TRBD2 (6 bases). The V gene's germline CDR1 is SNHLY and CDR2 FYNNEI. The CDR3 extends over 13 amino acids. V lost 10 bases, J lost 1 base, and 12 bases lay in between. This CDR3 is CAIAGSRTDTQYF. In DNA, the CDR3 is TGTGCCATTGCCGGGAGCCGCACAGATACGCAGTATTTT.

This clone was seen only a few times. V and J are TRBV9 and TRBJ1-5, with D unclear. The CDR3 length is 15 residues. Looked up from germline, CDR1 is SGDLS and CDR2 is YYNGEE. V lost 3 bases to trimming and J lost 2 bases, with 12 bases between them. The CDR3 DNA reads as TGTGCCAGCAGCGCCTCCGGTCATGGCAATCAGCCCCAGCATTTT. Amino acids: CASSASGHGNQPQHF.

This clone was counted between two and nine times. The chain has TRBV4-2 and TRBJ1-2, with TRBD1 identical over 8 bases. This CDR3 region has 17 residues. The germline gives CDR1 LGHNA, CDR2 YNFKEQ. V gave up 1 base and J gave up 1 base; unmatched junction bases: 8. In nucleotides, the CDR3 is TGTGCCAGCAGCCAAGGGGACAGGTCAAGGATTAACTATGGCTACACCTTC. Protein: CASSQGDRSRINYGYTF.

This chain links TRBV30 with TRBJ2-3; D is perhaps TRBD1 or TRBD2 (6 bases each). Germline CDR1 GTSNPN, CDR2 SVGIG (reference sequence). The CDR3 runs to 14 residues. CDR3 DNA sequence: TGTGCTAGGGAACGGGGGCATAGCACAGATACGCAGTATTTT. Translating gives CARERGHSTDTQYF. Drawing the rest from reference TRBV30 and TRBJ2-3, the complete variable domain is SQTIHQWPATLVQPVGSPLSLECTVEGTSNPNLYWYRQAAGRGLQLLFYSVGIGQISSEVPQNLSASRPQDRQFILSSKKLLLSDSGFYLCARERGHSTDTQYFGPGTRLTVL.

The chain has TRBV2 and TRBJ2-4, with D perhaps matching TRBD2 (5 bases). Looked up from germline, CDR1 is SNHLY and CDR2 is FYNNEI. This CDR3 has 13 residues. Between the trimmed V and J ends, which lost 5 bases and 7 bases, there was a span of 12 bases. The CDR3 nucleotides read TGTGCCAGCAGTCTGTACGGGGTGAACATTCAGTACTTC. Translating it yields CASSLYGVNIQYF.

The chain is built from TRBV30 and TRBJ2-5; TRBD1 aligns across 11 bases. The germline gives CDR1 GTSNPN, CDR2 SVGIG (reference sequence). Trimming removed 5 bases from V and 1 base from J; junction bases left unmatched: 3. This CDR3 contains 14 residues. The CDR3 spells CAWVGTGGQETQYF. The CDR3 region has the DNA TGTGCCTGGGTCGGGACAGGGGGCCAAGAGACCCAGTACTTC.

This chain links TRBV9 with TRBJ2-7; no definite D call. Germline V gives CDR1 SGDLS, CDR2 YYNGEE. Deletions cut 0 bases from V and 0 bases from J, with 7 bases between. The CDR3 sequence is 14 residues long. DNA of the CDR3: TGTGCCAGCAGCGTAGTCCCAGACTCCTACGAGCAGTACTTC. Translation: CASSVVPDSYEQYF.

The V call is TRBV25-1, the J call TRBJ2-3; D might be TRBD1 (6 bases). Trimming stripped 7 bases from V and 6 bases from J, with 17 bases between. CDR1 and CDR2 (germline): MGHDK, SYGVNS. There are 14 residues in the CDR3. CDR3 sequence: CASTGWTEPDTQYF. The CDR3 coding sequence is TGTGCCAGCACCGGGTGGACAGAGCCGGATACGCAGTATTTT. Together with reference TRBV25-1 and TRBJ2-3, the CDR3 gives the full variable domain: EADIYQTPRYLVIGTGKKITLECSQTMGHDKMYWYQQDPGMELHLIHYSYGVNSTEKGDLSSESTVSRIRTEHFPLTLESARPSHTSQYLCASTGWTEPDTQYFGPGTRLTVL.

The chain combines TRBV14 with TRBJ1-1; D gene unclear. The CDR3 spans 11 residues. The germline V gene has CDR1 SGHDN and CDR2 FVKESK. The V end lost 2 bases, the J end lost 9 bases, and 7 bases lay between the germline ends. For the CDR3, the DNA is TGTGCCAGCAGCCAATTTGGTCAAGCTTTCTTT. Residues: CASSQFGQAFF.

CDR3 nucleotides: TGTGCCAGCAGGTACACCGGGACAGGTGGTCACAATGAGCAGTTCTTC. Translation gives CASRYTGTGGHNEQFF. V gene TRBV5-4 combines with J gene TRBJ2-1; TRBD1 matches 8 bases. After removal of 5 bases from V and 5 bases from J, the junction contained 12 bases not matched to a gene. The germline gives CDR1 SGHNT, CDR2 YYREEE (reference sequence). This CDR3 is 16 amino acids long.